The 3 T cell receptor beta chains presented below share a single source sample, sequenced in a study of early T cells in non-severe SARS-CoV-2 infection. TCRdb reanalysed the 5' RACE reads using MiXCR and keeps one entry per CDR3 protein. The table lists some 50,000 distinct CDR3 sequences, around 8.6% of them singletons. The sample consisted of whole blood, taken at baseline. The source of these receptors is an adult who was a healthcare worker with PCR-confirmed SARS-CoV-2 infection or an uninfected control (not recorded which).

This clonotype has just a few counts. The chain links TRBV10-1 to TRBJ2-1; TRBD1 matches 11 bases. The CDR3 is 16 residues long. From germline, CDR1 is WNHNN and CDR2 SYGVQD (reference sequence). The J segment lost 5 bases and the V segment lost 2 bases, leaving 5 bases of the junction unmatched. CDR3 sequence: CASSESGTGGDNEQFF. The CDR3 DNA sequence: TGCGCCAGCAGTGAGAGCGGGACAGGGGGTGACAATGAGCAGTTCTTC.

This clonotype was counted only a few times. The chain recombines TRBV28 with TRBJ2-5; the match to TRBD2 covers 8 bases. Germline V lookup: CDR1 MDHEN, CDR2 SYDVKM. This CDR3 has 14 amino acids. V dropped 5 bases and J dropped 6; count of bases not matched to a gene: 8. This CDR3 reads CASSPGGGAQTQYF. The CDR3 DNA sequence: TGTGCCAGCAGTCCCGGGGGGGGGGCACAGACCCAGTACTTC.

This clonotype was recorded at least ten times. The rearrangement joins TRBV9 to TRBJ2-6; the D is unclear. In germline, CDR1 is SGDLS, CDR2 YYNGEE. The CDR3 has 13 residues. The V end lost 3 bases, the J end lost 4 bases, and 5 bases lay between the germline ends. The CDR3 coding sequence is TGTGCCAGCAGCGAGGGCGGGGCCAACGTCCTGACTTTC. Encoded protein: CASSEGGANVLTF.